These 9 T cell receptor beta chains came from one sample sequenced in a study of cytomegalovirus exposure and HLA in healthy donors. The primer mix had 60 Vbeta and 13 Jbeta primers. The protocol was immunoSEQ multiplex PCR, while the TCRdb copy is restricted to in-frame clones and leaves out a portion. Of 100,000 to 150,000 clones detected, more than 75% appear once; the ten largest clones hold approximately 1.5%. The sequencing sample was made of PBMCs. The receptors originated from a female donor in good health and CMV-seronegative.

This chain connects TRBV9 to TRBJ2-3; possible D gene TRBD2, 6 bases. The CDR3 contains 15 residues. Trimming took off 0 bases at V and 2 bases at J, with 10 bases between the two ends. Germline V gene sequence: CDR1 SGDLS, CDR2 YYNGEE. Here the CDR3 DNA reads TGTGCCAGCAGCGTAGTTGGAGGGATCACAGATACGCAGTATTTT. It specifies CASSVVGGITDTQYF.

The chain has TRBV28 and TRBJ1-4; TRBD1 matches 8 bases. Germline-derived CDR1 and CDR2 are MDHEN and SYDVKM. V was clipped by 6 bases and J by 11 bases; unmatched bases: 14. CDR3 length: 15 residues. As DNA, the CDR3 is TGTGCCAGCAGACCGGTTAGTGAGACAGGGGCCAAACTGTTTTTT. This gives the protein CASRPVSETGAKLFF.

This clone has only a few counts. The chain links TRBV5-4 to TRBJ1-2; D is ambiguous. Germline V CDR1 and CDR2: SGHNT, YYREEE (reference sequence). The CDR3 length is 13 residues. Trimming left V 5 bases short and J 6 bases short, with 14 bases between. The CDR3 region has the DNA TGTGCCAGCAGTCGGTCCGGGGAACATGGCTACACCTTC. Protein: CASSRSGEHGYTF.

This clone is a singleton in its sample. The V call is TRBV9, the J call TRBJ2-1; D not resolved. The CDR3 is made up of 12 amino acids. Germline V gene lookup returns CDR1 SGDLS and CDR2 YYNGEE. V gave up 3 bases and J gave up 8 bases, with 9 bases separating them. Written as DNA, the CDR3 is TGTGCCAGCAGCGCCTCCCTTTATGAGCAGTTCTTC. This encodes CASSASLYEQFF.

This chain links TRBV5-1 with TRBJ2-7; either TRBD1 or TRBD2 may fit D (10 bases each). Between the trimmed V and J ends, which lost 1 base and 2 bases, there was a span of 25 bases. The CDR3 has 19 amino acids. Per the germline V gene, CDR1 is SGHRS and CDR2 is YFSETQ. CDR3 sequence reads: CASSLRGQGSLAGTYEQYF. CDR3 in DNA: TGCGCCAGCAGCTTGCGGGGACAGGGGTCACTAGCGGGGACCTACGAGCAGTACTTC. The variable domain in full, with the rest retrieved from reference TRBV5-1 and TRBJ2-7, is KAGVTQTPRYLIKTRGQQVTLSCSPISGHRSVSWYQQTPGQGLQFLFEYFSETQRNKGNFPGRFSGRQFSNSRSEMNVSTLELGDSALYLCASSLRGQGSLAGTYEQYFGPGTRLTVT.

The chain uses TRBV5-1 and TRBJ2-1; 7 nucleotides match TRBD2. The CDR3 consists of 15 residues. J was trimmed by 1 base and V by 4 bases; bases with no gene match: 5. Per germline, CDR1 SGHRS and CDR2 YFSETQ. In DNA, the CDR3 is TGCGCCAGCAGCGATAGCGGGTTATCCTACAATGAGCAGTTCTTC. Translated, it gives CASSDSGLSYNEQFF.

This clone was observed a few times. The rearrangement links TRBV7-2 to TRBJ2-3; D remains unclear. V lost 5 bases and J 2 bases, leaving 17 bases between the germline ends. The CDR3 spans 16 residues. Per the germline V gene, CDR1 is SGHTA and CDR2 is FQGNSA. The CDR3 region has the DNA TGTGCCAGCAGCCCTCGACCCCCGGGTACCACAGATACGCAGTATTTT. It yields the protein CASSPRPPGTTDTQYF.

This rearrangement joins TRBV27 to TRBJ2-5; D may be TRBD1 (6 bases). V lost 3 bases and J 7 bases, leaving 9 bases between the germline ends. The length of the CDR3 is 12 residues. CDR1 is MNHEY, CDR2 SMNVEV, per germline (reference sequence). Here the CDR3 reads CASSLGAGTQYF. The CDR3 DNA reads as TGTGCCAGCAGTTTGGGGGCGGGGACCCAGTACTTC.

The chain joins TRBV7-2 to TRBJ2-7; possibly TRBD2 for D (5 bases). The germline V gene encodes CDR1 SGHTA and CDR2 FQGNSA. V was pared by 1 base and J by 6 bases, with 16 bases between. The CDR3 is made up of 15 amino acids. CDR3 in DNA: TGTGCCAGCAGCTTAGGTGGGCCCGGGGTAGTCGAGCAGTACTTC. It is translated as CASSLGGPGVVEQYF.